Here is one T cell receptor (beta chain) with its context. The antigen remains unidentified. A read error may be the cause here, since a much bigger clone is one base away. Together with a sample-barcoded 5' primer, a J-beta primer mix was included in a second PCR lasting about 7 to 11 cycles. The yield of each sample was at least 2.5 million CDR3-containing paired-end reads. MiXCR was run by TCRdb on the 5' RACE reads, yielding one entry per CDR3 protein. The sample holds hundreds of thousands of distinct CDR3 sequences, under 30% seen once. The data were obtained in a study of blood T cells in healthy people across ages. The study's findings and limits: A roughly linear age-dependent decrease characterized TCR beta diversity per million T cells.

This clonotype originated in a woman older than 75 in good health. Sequencing was performed on blood.

This CDR3 is CASSLLQGIAHEQYF. CDR3 DNA: TGTGCCAGCAGCTTGCTACAGGGGATAGCCCACGAGCAGTACTTC. The chain joins TRBV5-6 to TRBJ2-7; TRBD1 matches 7 bases. With V trimmed by 1 base and J by 5 bases, 9 bases remained unmatched. Germline V gives CDR1 SGHDT, CDR2 YYEEEE. The CDR3 consists of 15 residues. Full variable domain (rest looked up from reference TRBV5-6 and TRBJ2-7): DAGVTQSPTHLIKTRGQQVTLRCSPKSGHDTVSWYQQALGQGPQFIFQYYEEEERQRGNFPDRFSGHQFPNYSSELNVNALLLGDSALYLCASSLLQGIAHEQYFGPGTRLTVT.